This T cell receptor beta chain derives from a study of cytomegalovirus exposure and HLA in healthy donors. The overall study: Most donors, about 82% of some 400 genotyped, fell in the Caucasian-associated ancestry cluster. Study conclusions and caveats: According to a later analysis, most TCR beta chains associated with CMV appeared HLA-restricted.

V lost 3 bases and J 2 bases, leaving 11 bases between the germline ends. The CDR3 runs 14 residues. Germline V gene data show CDR1 as GTSNPN and CDR2 as SVGIG (reference sequence). About this clone: Its target is unknown.

The PCR was carried out with 60 Vbeta primers and 13 Jbeta primers. TCRdb keeps only in-frame clones here, not all; method: immunoSEQ multiplex PCR. The table lists roughly 55,000 clones, roughly 77% of them singletons. The receptor comes from a female donor in good health and CMV-seronegative. The sequenced sample consisted of PBMCs. The chain recombines TRBV30 with TRBJ1-3; D is unclear. This CDR3 reads CAWSARRTGNTIYF. DNA of the CDR3: TGTGCCTGGAGCGCCCGGAGGACTGGAAACACCATATATTTT.